The count of the clone carrying this T cell receptor (beta chain) is one. Antigen: not known. This specimen belongs to a study of cytomegalovirus exposure and HLA in healthy donors. Findings and limits, study-wide: Later analysis demonstrated an association between a missense DCLRE1C variant and TCR beta V- and J-gene trimming.

The donors were healthy bone marrow donors. The PCR contained 60 Vbeta and 13 Jbeta primers. Assay: immunoSEQ multiplex PCR; the TCRdb copy retains only in-frame clones and omits some. The repertoire holds about 150,000 clones, around 79% seen once, with roughly 6% in the top ten. What was sequenced was PBMCs. The receptor's source is a middle-aged man in good health and CMV-seropositive.

The CDR3 loop reads CAGGTGGNQPQHF. The CDR3 DNA reads TGTGCCGGAGGGACAGGGGGTAATCAGCCCCAGCATTTT. The chain uses TRBV28 and TRBJ1-5; 11 bases agree with TRBD1. Germline loops: CDR1 MDHEN, CDR2 SYDVKM. The V segment lost 11 bases and the J segment 4 bases; nucleotides outside the gene matches: 4. The CDR3 is made up of 13 amino acids.